These 26 T cell receptor beta chains were sequenced from one sample in a study of blood T cell repertoires in COVID-19. Assay: immunoSEQ multiplex PCR; the TCRdb copy retains only in-frame clones and omits some. This table holds under 250,000 clones, 70% to 90% found once. Material: PBMCs or T cells enriched from blood (not recorded which). These receptors were taken from a man aged 30 to 45 who had recovered from COVID-19.

This clone was seen more than once but under ten times. CDR3 bases: TGTGCCAGTAGTACTAGCGGGAGAGCTCGGTCAGAGACCCAGTACTTC. It is translated as CASSTSGRARSETQYF. The chain joins TRBV19 to TRBJ2-5; 10 nucleotides line up with TRBD2. Trimming took 4 bases from V and 4 from J; bases not matched to a gene: 9. This CDR3 region has 16 residues. Germline V gene sequence: CDR1 LNHDA, CDR2 SQIVND (reference sequence). Based on the CDR3 plus reference TRBV19 and TRBJ2-5, the full variable domain is DGGITQSPKYLFRKEGQNVTLSCEQNLNHDAMYWYRQDPGQGLRLIYYSQIVNDFQKGDIAEGYSVSREKKESFPLTVTSAQKNPTAFYLCASSTSGRARSETQYFGPGTRLLVL.

The CDR3 spells CASSFHAPTSGRAQDTQYF. As DNA, the CDR3 is TGTGCCAGCAGTTTTCATGCCCCGACTAGCGGGAGGGCCCAAGATACGCAGTATTTT. The rearrangement joins TRBV27 to TRBJ2-3, with 14 nucleotides matching TRBD2. J lost 5 bases, V lost 3 bases, and 13 bases had no gene match. CDR1 and CDR2 (germline): MNHEY, SMNVEV (reference sequence). This CDR3 has 19 amino acids.

This chain joins TRBV11-2 and TRBJ1-2; 9 bases match TRBD1. The germline gives CDR1 SGHAT, CDR2 FQNNGV. V gave up 5 bases and J gave up 0 bases; unmatched junction bases: 10. This CDR3 region has 17 residues. The CDR3 DNA reads as TGTGCCAGCAGCCAACAGGGGGCGAGGACCACTAACTATGGCTACACCTTC. Encoded protein: CASSQQGARTTNYGYTF.

The rearrangement uses TRBV18 and TRBJ1-1, with D unresolved. This CDR3 contains 13 residues. Germline lookup yields CDR1 KGHSH and CDR2 LQKENI. V lost 7 bases and J lost 4, with 13 bases in between. The CDR3 sequence: CASLLRDRTEAFF. The CDR3 nucleotides read TGTGCCAGCTTGCTCCGGGATCGCACTGAAGCTTTCTTT.

Remarks on this clone: A read error may account for a junction end that differs from germline. V gene TRBV10-3 combines with J gene TRBJ2-7, with a weak D call TRBD2 (6 bases). The CDR3 length is 16 residues. Germline CDR1 and CDR2: ENHRY and SYGVKD. The CDR3 sequence is CAISGPGGRNSYVQYF. CDR3 nucleotides: TGTGCCATCAGTGGCCCCGGGGGTAGGAACAGCTACGTGCAGTACTTC.

The chain carries TRBV15 and TRBJ2-7; 10 bases line up with TRBD2. This CDR3 spans 14 amino acids. Germline values: CDR1 LNHNV, CDR2 YYDKDF (reference sequence). J lost 4 bases, V lost 1 base, and 1 base had no gene match. CDR3: CATSRAAGGYEQYF. As DNA, the CDR3 is TGTGCCACCAGCAGAGCAGCGGGAGGGTACGAGCAGTACTTC.

V usage is TRBV2 and J usage is TRBJ2-6; perhaps TRBD1 as D (6 bases). Trimming stripped 6 bases from V and 0 bases from J, with 9 bases between. Germline CDR1 and CDR2: SNHLY and FYNNEI. The CDR3 has 15 amino acids. CDR3 sequence (DNA): TGTGCCAGCAGCCCACAGGGCTCTGGGGCCAACGTCCTGACTTTC. Amino acids: CASSPQGSGANVLTF.

This clone came up once. J is TRBJ1-4 and V is TRBV18; tentatively, D is TRBD1 (6 bases). Germline-derived CDR1 and CDR2 are KGHSH and LQKENI. The CDR3 loop spans 15 amino acids. V gave up 5 bases and J gave up 3 bases, with 13 bases separating them. Here the CDR3 reads CASSVLQGANEKLFF. In DNA form, the CDR3 reads TGTGCCAGCTCAGTTCTACAGGGAGCTAATGAAAAACTGTTTTTT.

This clone was detected ten times or more. Additional DNA sequences in this sample encode the identical CDR3. The V and J genes are TRBV5-1 and TRBJ2-1; 9 nucleotides agree with TRBD1. CDR1 is SGHRS and CDR2 is YFSETQ in the germline V gene. V was pared by 3 bases and J by 7 bases, with 2 bases of the junction left unmatched. CDR3 size: 13 residues. The CDR3 reads CASSSDRGNEQFF. The DNA of the CDR3 is TGCGCCAGCAGCTCCGACAGGGGGAATGAGCAGTTCTTC. The entire variable domain, with the rest obtained from reference TRBV5-1 and TRBJ2-1, is as follows: KAGVTQTPRYLIKTRGQQVTLSCSPISGHRSVSWYQQTPGQGLQFLFEYFSETQRNKGNFPGRFSGRQFSNSRSEMNVSTLELGDSALYLCASSSDRGNEQFFGPGTRLTVL.

This clone was observed once. The chain employs TRBV28 and TRBJ2-3; maybe TRBD1 (6 bases). V was clipped by 11 bases and J by 2 bases, with 17 bases between them. The CDR3 has 14 amino acids. Per the germline V gene, CDR1 is MDHEN and CDR2 is SYDVKM. CDR3 nucleotide sequence: TGTGCCTCAGGGCCCCCAGGGGACACAGATACGCAGTATTTT. It encodes CASGPPGDTDTQYF.

The CDR3: CASSQRESLDGRYTF. CDR3 bases: TGTGCCAGCTCGCAACGGGAGAGCCTAGACGGCCGCTACACCTTC. This chain connects TRBV18 to TRBJ1-2, with unresolved D. The V gene's germline CDR1 is KGHSH and CDR2 LQKENI. This CDR3 has 15 residues. V was cut by 6 bases and J by 9 bases, with 23 bases left in between.

The gene calls are TRBV7-9 and TRBJ2-7; no clear D gene. Germline V gene lookup returns CDR1 SEHNR and CDR2 FQNEAQ (reference sequence). V shed 1 base and J shed 13 bases, with 11 bases lying between them. The CDR3 loop spans 11 amino acids. The CDR3 here is CASSLGAASYF. Here the CDR3 DNA reads TGTGCCAGCAGCTTAGGCGCAGCGAGTTACTTC.

J is TRBJ1-1 and V is TRBV4-3; tentative D call: TRBD1 (5 bases). The CDR3 is 16 amino acids. V was pared by 0 bases and J by 5 bases, with 16 bases between. The germline V gene has CDR1 LGHNA and CDR2 YSLEER. In DNA, the CDR3 is TGCGCCAGCAGCCAAGATCGCAGCGGGGCTACAACTGAAGCTTTCTTT. Its translation is CASSQDRSGATTEAFF.

This chain joins TRBV15 and TRBJ2-5; TRBD1 agrees at 7 bases. The CDR3 loop spans 13 amino acids. Unmatched junction bases numbered 3, after V lost 6 bases and J lost 2 bases. CDR1 is LNHNV and CDR2 is YYDKDF in the germline V gene (reference sequence). The chain's CDR3 is CATSEGQQETQYF. CDR3 DNA sequence: TGTGCCACCAGTGAGGGACAGCAAGAGACCCAGTACTTC. The entire variable domain, with the rest obtained from reference TRBV15 and TRBJ2-5, is as follows: DAMVIQNPRYQVTQFGKPVTLSCSQTLNHNVMYWYQQKSSQAPKLLFHYYDKDFNNEADTPDNFQSRRPNTSFCFLDIRSPGLGDTAMYLCATSEGQQETQYFGPGTRLLVL.

The chain uses TRBV3-1 (or the pseudogene TRBV3-2) and TRBJ1-5; D might be TRBD1 (5 bases). This CDR3 region has 16 residues. The V gene lost 2 bases and the J gene lost 0 bases, with 11 bases spanning the gap. In germline, CDR1 is LGHDT, CDR2 YNNKEL (reference sequence). The CDR3 DNA follows: TGTGCCAGCAGCCAACCACAGGTACATAGCAATCAGCCCCAGCATTTT. Translating it yields CASSQPQVHSNQPQHF.

This chain joins TRBV27 and TRBJ2-7, with D possibly matching TRBD1 (6 bases). Germline V gives CDR1 MNHEY, CDR2 SMNVEV (reference sequence). The CDR3 covers 15 residues. Between the trimmed V and J ends, which lost 0 bases and 3 bases, there was a span of 12 bases. CDR3 DNA sequence: TGTGCCAGCAGTTTATCCTGGGACATGGACTACGAGCAGTACTTC. It encodes CASSLSWDMDYEQYF.

The rearrangement joins TRBV2 to TRBJ1-5; TRBD1 is a possible D gene (6 bases). The CDR3 covers 13 residues. Germline V gives CDR1 SNHLY, CDR2 FYNNEI. V was clipped by 10 bases and J by 3 bases, with 13 bases between them. The CDR3 DNA is TGTGCCATCCAAGGGGGATACAATCAGCCCCAGCATTTT. Protein product: CAIQGGYNQPQHF.

This chain joins TRBV21-1 and TRBJ1-5; the table names TRBD1, a call not compared with the DNA. TRBV21-1 corresponds to a pseudogene. The length of the CDR3 is 19 residues. The chain's CDR3 is CASSKDGSQGTYSNQPQHF. The CDR3 region has the DNA TGTGCCAGCAGCAAAGATGGGTCACAGGGCACTTATAGCAATCAGCCCCAGCATTTT.

The CDR3 nucleotides are TGTGCCAGCAGTCTAATCCGGGACAGGGTGACTGAAGCTTTCTTT. It is translated as CASSLIRDRVTEAFF. The chain links TRBV2 to TRBJ1-1; 9 positions agree with TRBD1. Germline V CDR1 and CDR2: SNHLY, FYNNEI. With 5 bases clipped from V and 5 bases from J, the junction kept 9 bases outside the gene matches. The CDR3 has 15 residues.

This sequence joins TRBV7-9 and TRBJ1-3; D remains ambiguous. V gave up 2 bases and J gave up 8 bases, with 10 bases separating them. Germline loops: CDR1 SEHNR, CDR2 FQNEAQ (reference sequence). The CDR3 contains 13 residues. CDR3 amino acids: CASSLTMWHTIYF. The CDR3 DNA is TGTGCCAGCAGCTTAACCATGTGGCACACCATATATTTT.

This clone was picked up one time. The rearrangement joins TRBV5-4 to TRBJ2-7; 8 nucleotides agree with TRBD2. Germline V lookup: CDR1 SGHNT, CDR2 YYREEE (reference sequence). CDR3 size: 15 residues. The V gene end was trimmed by 3 bases and the J gene end by 1 base; junction bases not matched to a gene: 6. The CDR3 DNA sequence: TGTGCCAGCAGCTCCCGACTAGCGCTGTCCTACGAGCAGTACTTC. Translated: CASSSRLALSYEQYF. Complete variable domain (other parts from reference TRBV5-4 and TRBJ2-7): ETGVTQSPTHLIKTRGQQVTLRCSSQSGHNTVSWYQQALGQGPQFIFQYYREEENGRGNFPPRFSGLQFPNYSSELNVNALELDDSALYLCASSSRLALSYEQYFGPGTRLTVT.

V is TRBV11-2 and J is TRBJ2-3; 8 nucleotides match TRBD2. This CDR3 comprises 16 residues. In germline, CDR1 is SGHAT, CDR2 FQNNGV. V lost 5 bases to trimming and J lost 6 bases; unmatched junction nucleotides: 13. The CDR3 region has the DNA TGTGCCAGCAGCCCGTCTTCGAGACTAGCGATGGATACGCAGTATTTT. Protein sequence: CASSPSSRLAMDTQYF.

The J gene is TRBJ2-1, the V gene TRBV7-2; tentatively, D is TRBD2 (5 bases). Trimming left V 1 base short and J 7 bases short, with 11 bases between. The CDR3 is 14 amino acids. Germline V lookup: CDR1 SGHTA, CDR2 FQGNSA. The CDR3 region is CASSLVSRGNEQFF. The CDR3 region has the DNA TGTGCCAGCAGCTTAGTGTCCCGGGGTAATGAGCAGTTCTTC.

The chain carries TRBV28 and TRBJ2-4; D might be TRBD2 (6 bases). This CDR3 region has 17 residues. The germline V gene encodes CDR1 MDHEN and CDR2 SYDVKM. Trimming cost V 1 base and J 6 bases, with 19 bases left between them. CDR3 in amino acids: CASSLFTGGSGRNIQYF. In DNA form, the CDR3 reads TGTGCCAGCAGTTTATTCACCGGGGGTTCCGGGAGAAACATTCAGTACTTC.

This rearrangement joins TRBV19 to TRBJ1-4; 9 bases are a match to TRBD1. The junction had 9 bases not matched to a gene; V was cut back by 6 bases and J by 7 bases. CDR1 is LNHDA and CDR2 is SQIVND in the germline V gene (reference sequence). The CDR3 has 15 residues. In nucleotides, the CDR3 is TGTGCCAGTAGAACATACACAGGGGGCCGTGAAAAACTGTTTTTT. It encodes CASRTYTGGREKLFF.

This chain links TRBV5-4 with TRBJ1-6, with TRBD1 identical over 9 bases. CDR3 length: 17 amino acids. CDR1 SGHNT and CDR2 YYREEE come from the germline V gene (reference sequence). V gave up 5 bases and J gave up 0 bases; unmatched junction bases: 6. This CDR3 reads CASSSGTGSSYNSPLHF. The CDR3 bases are TGTGCCAGCAGTTCCGGGACAGGGAGCTCCTATAATTCACCCCTCCACTTT.